The 26 T cell receptor beta chains reported below all come from one sample, sequenced in a study of blood T cell repertoires in COVID-19. Profiling relied on immunoSEQ multiplex PCR, and the TCRdb table lists in-frame clones only, not all of them. The data show roughly 170,000 clones, 80% to 90% seen once. The sample was PBMCs or T cells enriched from blood (not recorded which). These receptors originate from a woman aged 45 to 65 in a cohort exposed to, infected with or recovered from COVID-19 (not recorded which).

CDR3 bases: TGTGCCAGCTCACCACCGAGGGACAGGGATTACAATGAGCAGTTCTTC. Encoded protein: CASSPPRDRDYNEQFF. The chain recombines TRBV18 with TRBJ2-1; 9 bases are shared with TRBD1. The CDR3 spans 16 residues. CDR1 is KGHSH, CDR2 LQKENI, per germline. J was trimmed by 4 bases and V by 0 bases; bases with no gene match: 4.

This clone has just one count. The DNA of the CDR3 is TGTGCCAGCAATCAGGGGAAGATGGGCTACACCTTC. This codes for CASNQGKMGYTF. The V and J genes are TRBV6-5 and TRBJ1-2, with D perhaps matching TRBD1 (6 bases). Germline assignment: CDR1 MNHEY and CDR2 SVGAGI. The V and J ends lost 7 bases and 8 bases respectively, with 14 bases between them. CDR3 length equals 12 residues.

This chain connects TRBV9 to TRBJ2-7; 10 bases line up with TRBD1. Germline V CDR1 and CDR2: SGDLS, YYNGEE. Trimming took 3 bases from V and 4 from J; bases not matched to a gene: 4. CDR3 length: 14 amino acids. The DNA for the CDR3 is TGTGCCAGCAGCGGGGGACAGGGGAGGTACGAGCAGTACTTC. Translation gives CASSGGQGRYEQYF.

J is TRBJ2-7 and V is TRBV11-2, with a weak D call TRBD2 (6 bases). CDR3 length equals 13 residues. Trimming stripped 7 bases from V and 4 bases from J, with 14 bases between. Germline V gene data show CDR1 as SGHAT and CDR2 as FQNNGV. In nucleotides, the CDR3 is TGTGCCAGCATCCCAAGGGCGGGATACGAGCAGTACTTC. Residues: CASIPRAGYEQYF. Full variable domain (remainder filled in from reference TRBV11-2 and TRBJ2-7): EAGVAQSPRYKIIEKRQSVAFWCNPISGHATLYWYQQILGQGPKLLIQFQNNGVVDDSQLPKDRFSAERLKGVDSTLKIQPAKLEDSAVYLCASIPRAGYEQYFGPGTRLTVT.

The V call is TRBV5-6, the J call TRBJ2-7; possibly TRBD1 for D (6 bases). CDR1 SGHDT and CDR2 YYEEEE come from the germline V gene. The CDR3 extends over 14 amino acids. The V end lost 3 bases, the J end lost 3 bases, and 13 bases lay between the germline ends. CDR3 amino acids: CASSSSRGYYEQYF. The CDR3, as DNA: TGTGCCAGCAGCTCGTCCAGGGGATACTACGAGCAGTACTTC.

The chain employs TRBV4-1 and TRBJ1-6; D not resolved. The CDR3 contains 12 residues. Trimming took 6 bases from V and 6 from J, leaving 6 bases between them. CDR1 and CDR2 (germline): MGHRA, YSYEKL. CDR3 sequence: CASRLGNSPLHF. The CDR3 DNA follows: TGCGCCAGCAGGCTCGGTAATTCACCCCTCCACTTT.

The chain couples TRBV27 to TRBJ1-5; a possible D gene is TRBD1 (6 bases). Germline CDR1 MNHEY, CDR2 SMNVEV (reference sequence). The length of the CDR3 is 14 residues. V was pared by 8 bases and J by 1 base, with 12 bases between. CDR3 residues: CASQGFGSNQPQHF. The CDR3 DNA follows: TGTGCCAGCCAGGGGTTTGGGAGCAATCAGCCCCAGCATTTT.

This chain uses TRBV4-1 with TRBJ2-7, with D possibly TRBD1 on 6 matching bases. Trimming pared 0 bases from V and 11 bases from J, leaving 17 bases between. Germline loops: CDR1 MGHRA, CDR2 YSYEKL. The CDR3 sequence is 14 residues long. CDR3 sequence (DNA): TGCGCCAGCAGCCAAGAGACATCAGGGGTGTTCAAGTACTTC. Translated: CASSQETSGVFKYF.

The chain combines TRBV6-4 with TRBJ2-5; 7 bases map to TRBD2. V gave up 9 bases and J gave up 5 bases; unmatched junction bases: 18. The CDR3 is 16 amino acids. Per the germline V gene, CDR1 is MRHNA and CDR2 is SNTAGT. CDR3 bases: TGTGCCAGTCCCGGCTACTGCGGGAGAGGTTCGGAGACCCAGTACTTC. Amino acid sequence: CASPGYCGRGSETQYF.

The gene calls are TRBV24-1 and TRBJ2-1; 8 positions agree with TRBD2. The V gene's germline CDR1 is KGHDR and CDR2 SFDVKD. Trimming took 7 bases from V and 6 from J; bases not matched to a gene: 13. The CDR3 is made up of 16 amino acids. The CDR3 here is CATRSDPGRGGNEQFF. CDR3 nucleotide sequence: TGTGCCACCAGAAGTGATCCGGGTCGGGGGGGCAATGAGCAGTTCTTC.

This clone was detected only a few times. The CDR3 reads CASSQGGAMNTEAFF. CDR3 sequence (DNA): TGTGCCAGCAGCCAAGGCGGAGCCATGAACACTGAAGCTTTCTTT. V usage is TRBV3-1 (or the pseudogene TRBV3-2) and J usage is TRBJ1-1, with D unclear. V lost 1 base and J lost 0, with 9 bases in between. The CDR3 covers 15 residues. CDR1 LGHDT and CDR2 YNNKEL come from the germline V gene (reference sequence).

The rearrangement uses TRBV19 and TRBJ2-1; 15 bases fit TRBD2. This CDR3 has 15 residues. Germline loops: CDR1 LNHDA, CDR2 SQIVND (reference sequence). Unmatched junction bases numbered 3, after V lost 3 bases and J lost 9 bases. CDR3 DNA: TGTGCCAGTAGTATGGGACTAGCGGGAGGTGGTGAGCAGTTCTTC. Protein: CASSMGLAGGGEQFF. The full variable domain, rest sourced from reference TRBV19 and TRBJ2-1, is DGGITQSPKYLFRKEGQNVTLSCEQNLNHDAMYWYRQDPGQGLRLIYYSQIVNDFQKGDIAEGYSVSREKKESFPLTVTSAQKNPTAFYLCASSMGLAGGGEQFFGPGTRLTVL.

The gene calls are TRBV28 and TRBJ2-7; possibly TRBD2 for D (6 bases). The germline gives CDR1 MDHEN, CDR2 SYDVKM. The V and J ends lost 1 base and 2 bases respectively, with 15 bases between them. The CDR3 is made up of 16 amino acids. CDR3: CASSLFRRVLAYEQYF. Written as DNA, the CDR3 is TGTGCCAGCAGTTTATTCCGGAGGGTTCTAGCCTACGAGCAGTACTTC.

This clone was recorded a few times. The chain has TRBV6-2 or TRBV6-3 and TRBJ1-1; 7 nucleotides match TRBD1. CDR3 length equals 14 residues. V shed 2 bases, J shed 4 bases, and the junction held 4 bases outside the gene matches. Germline assignment: CDR1 MNHEY and CDR2 SVGEGT. The DNA for the CDR3 is TGTGCCAGCAGTTACCGGCAGGGGGGCACTGAAGCTTTCTTT. Translating it yields CASSYRQGGTEAFF.

The chain recombines TRBV28 with TRBJ2-7, with 7 positions matching TRBD2. Germline CDR1 reads MDHEN; CDR2 reads SYDVKM. The CDR3 is 16 amino acids. The junction had 8 bases not matched to a gene; V was cut back by 1 base and J by 2 bases. The chain's CDR3 is CASSLLFGGSPYEQYF. The CDR3 bases are TGTGCCAGCAGTTTATTATTCGGCGGGAGTCCCTACGAGCAGTACTTC.

This clone was recorded a few times. This chain joins TRBV28 and TRBJ1-5, with 8 bases identical to TRBD1. V was pared by 8 bases and J by 4 bases, with 7 bases of the junction left unmatched. This CDR3 has 14 amino acids. The germline V gene encodes CDR1 MDHEN and CDR2 SYDVKM. CDR3 residues: CASRTGSRNQPQHF. CDR3 DNA sequence: TGTGCCAGCCGGACAGGGAGTAGGAATCAGCCCCAGCATTTT.

The rearrangement joins TRBV19 to TRBJ2-1, with 10 bases that match TRBD2. V trimming: 3 bases; J trimming: 7 bases; junction bases outside the gene matches: 15. Germline V CDR1 and CDR2: LNHDA, SQIVND (reference sequence). CDR3 length: 18 residues. For the CDR3, the DNA is TGTGCCAGTAGTATTTGGCTAGCGGGAGCCTCAATGGGTAATGAGCAGTTCTTC. It translates to CASSIWLAGASMGNEQFF.

This chain uses TRBV10-3 with TRBJ2-3; 10 positions match TRBD2. From germline, CDR1 is ENHRY and CDR2 SYGVKD. The ends lost 5 bases at V and 0 bases at J; junction bases unmatched: 5. The CDR3 covers 16 residues. The CDR3 DNA follows: TGTGCCATCAGTCCCCGGACTAGCGGAAGCACAGATACGCAGTATTTT. Protein sequence: CAISPRTSGSTDTQYF.

This clone has a handful of counts. The chain joins TRBV4-3 to TRBJ1-6, with 7 bases fitting TRBD1. The V segment lost 1 base and the J segment 9 bases; nucleotides outside the gene matches: 6. The CDR3 loop spans 15 amino acids. Germline assignment: CDR1 LGHNA and CDR2 YSLEER. The DNA of the CDR3 is TGCGCCAGCAGCCAAGCCCCAGGGGGTGGTTCACCCCTCCACTTT. Its protein product is CASSQAPGGGSPLHF.

This clone appeared a single time. The rearrangement uses TRBV5-5 and TRBJ2-5; D gene uncertain. V lost 0 bases and J 2 bases, leaving 11 bases between the germline ends. Germline assignment: CDR1 SGHKS and CDR2 YYEKEE (reference sequence). The CDR3 loop spans 15 amino acids. CDR3 sequence reads: CASSLEISRQETQYF. DNA of the CDR3: TGTGCCAGCAGCTTGGAGATTTCGCGGCAAGAGACCCAGTACTTC.

The J gene is TRBJ1-4, the V gene TRBV4-1; D possibly corresponds to TRBD1 (6 bases). The V end was cut by 0 bases, the J end by 1 base, with 15 bases between. CDR1 and CDR2 from the germline V gene are MGHRA and YSYEKL. The length of the CDR3 is 18 residues. CDR3: CASSQDSWRGGTNEKLFF. The CDR3 DNA sequence: TGCGCCAGCAGCCAAGATTCTTGGAGGGGGGGAACTAATGAAAAACTGTTTTTT.

The chain joins TRBV7-9 to TRBJ1-2; 9 bases match TRBD1. CDR3 size: 15 residues. J gave up 6 bases and V 8 bases, and 13 bases lay outside the gene matches. Germline V lookup: CDR1 SEHNR, CDR2 FQNEAQ (reference sequence). This CDR3 reads CASRPPWGQGNGYTF. CDR3 sequence (DNA): TGTGCCAGCCGCCCCCCATGGGGACAGGGAAATGGCTACACCTTC.

V gene TRBV3-1 (or the pseudogene TRBV3-2) combines with J gene TRBJ1-1; D call uncertain. From germline, CDR1 is LGHDT and CDR2 YNNKEL (reference sequence). The CDR3 runs to 13 residues. The V gene lost 3 bases and the J gene lost 11 bases, with 16 bases spanning the gap. Here the CDR3 reads CASSQNEVSGAFF. CDR3 DNA sequence: TGTGCCAGCAGCCAGAATGAGGTTTCGGGGGCTTTCTTT.

The chain is built from TRBV28 and TRBJ1-5; D ambiguous. Trimming took off 4 bases at V and 3 bases at J, with 10 bases between the two ends. This CDR3 is 14 amino acids long. Germline assignment: CDR1 MDHEN and CDR2 SYDVKM. This CDR3 reads CASSYSGINQPQHF. CDR3 coding DNA: TGTGCCAGCAGTTACTCGGGAATCAATCAGCCCCAGCATTTT.

This chain's CDR3 is CAWSVSRVNTEAFF. CDR3 DNA: TGTGCCTGGAGTGTATCCAGGGTGAACACTGAAGCTTTCTTT. This sequence joins TRBV30 and TRBJ1-1, with D perhaps matching TRBD1 (5 bases). V was shortened by 0 bases and J by 0 bases, with 8 bases between the two germline ends. The CDR3 totals 14 residues. Germline-derived CDR1 and CDR2 are GTSNPN and SVGIG (reference sequence).

A note on this clone: A junction boundary mismatches the germline segment, possibly from a read error. The chain joins TRBV20-1 to TRBJ2-1; no clear D gene. Germline CDR1 reads DFQATT; CDR2 reads SNEGSKA (reference sequence). This CDR3 has 11 residues. CDR3 in DNA: TGCAGTGTGTACTCCGACAATGAGCAGTTCTTC. It is translated as CSVYSDNEQFF.